These 5 T cell receptor beta chains were all obtained from the same sample, sequenced in a study of CD8 T cells in ankylosing spondylitis. TCRdb passed the 5' RACE reads through MiXCR, listing each CDR3 protein once. The repertoire holds 250,000 to 400,000 distinct CDR3 sequences, with around a tenth as singletons. The sequencing sample was made of blood, either unsorted or a sorted T cell fraction (not recorded which). Receptors originate from a female donor with ankylosing spondylitis or in good health (not recorded which).

The table lists this clonotype with many counts. V usage is TRBV5-1 and J usage is TRBJ2-3, with D maybe TRBD2 (6 bases). The CDR3 loop spans 13 amino acids. Trimming took off 4 bases at V and 2 bases at J, with 8 bases between the two ends. From germline, CDR1 is SGHRS and CDR2 YFSETQ. The CDR3 here is CASSGGTTDTQYF. In DNA, the CDR3 is TGCGCCAGCAGCGGGGGGACCACAGATACGCAGTATTTT.

This clonotype has ten or more counts. CDR3 loop: CASSRTVPSNTGELFF. CDR3 sequence (DNA): TGCGCCAGCAGCCGGACCGTACCCTCGAACACCGGGGAGCTGTTTTTT. The chain links TRBV4-3 to TRBJ2-2; no reliable D call. The CDR3 runs 16 residues. Per the germline V gene, CDR1 is LGHNA and CDR2 is YSLEER. Deletions cut 4 bases from V and 0 bases from J, with 12 bases between.

This clonotype was counted many times. This chain joins TRBV20-1 and TRBJ2-3, with D hard to call. Germline CDR1 DFQATT, CDR2 SNEGSKA (reference sequence). V dropped 4 bases and J dropped 1 base, with 12 bases sitting between them. The CDR3 is 14 amino acids. The CDR3 region is CSATGGWGTDTQYF. The DNA of the CDR3 is TGCAGTGCTACGGGTGGGTGGGGCACAGATACGCAGTATTTT.

This clonotype was seen repeatedly, ten times or more. V usage is TRBV7-2 and J usage is TRBJ2-7; 9 bases match TRBD1. CDR1 is SGHTA, CDR2 FQGNSA, per germline. V shed 5 bases and J 3 bases; nucleotides not matched to a gene: 5. This CDR3 has 14 amino acids. The CDR3 DNA is TGTGCCAGCAGCCCACGGACAGGGGACTACGAGCAGTACTTC. This codes for CASSPRTGDYEQYF.

Only a few counts were recorded for this clonotype. V gene TRBV29-1 combines with J gene TRBJ2-1, with 8 bases fitting TRBD2. The germline V gene has CDR1 SQVTM and CDR2 ANQGSEA. CDR3 size: 14 residues. Trimming took 4 bases from V and 5 from J; bases not matched to a gene: 7. Here the CDR3 DNA reads TGCAGCGTTGGAAGAGCGGGAGAACACAATGAGCAGTTCTTC. Translation gives CSVGRAGEHNEQFF.